This TCR beta chain was sequenced during a study of blood T cell repertoires in COVID-19. The junction had 3 bases not matched to a gene; V was cut back by 4 bases and J by 0 bases. The CDR3 covers 15 residues. The germline V gene encodes CDR1 SGDLS and CDR2 YYNGEE. As for this clone: The same CDR3 also results from other DNA sequences found in this sample.

Clones were sequenced by immunoSEQ multiplex PCR, and TCRdb holds only the in-frame ones, with some missing. The sample lists some 140,000 clones, roughly 80% occurring once. The material sequenced was peripheral blood. The chain uses TRBV9 and TRBJ2-2, with TRBD1 identical over 7 bases. The receptor comes from a man between 60 and 75 years old who had recovered from COVID-19. The CDR3 DNA is TGTGCCAGCAGCCCCCAGGGGGCGAACACCGGGGAGCTGTTTTTT. This sequence encodes CASSPQGANTGELFF. The entire variable domain, with the rest obtained from reference TRBV9 and TRBJ2-2, is as follows: DSGVTQTPKHLITATGQRVTLRCSPRSGDLSVYWYQQSLDQGLQFLIQYYNGEERAKGNILERFSAQQFPDLHSELNLSSLELGDSALYFCASSPQGANTGELFFGEGSRLTVL.